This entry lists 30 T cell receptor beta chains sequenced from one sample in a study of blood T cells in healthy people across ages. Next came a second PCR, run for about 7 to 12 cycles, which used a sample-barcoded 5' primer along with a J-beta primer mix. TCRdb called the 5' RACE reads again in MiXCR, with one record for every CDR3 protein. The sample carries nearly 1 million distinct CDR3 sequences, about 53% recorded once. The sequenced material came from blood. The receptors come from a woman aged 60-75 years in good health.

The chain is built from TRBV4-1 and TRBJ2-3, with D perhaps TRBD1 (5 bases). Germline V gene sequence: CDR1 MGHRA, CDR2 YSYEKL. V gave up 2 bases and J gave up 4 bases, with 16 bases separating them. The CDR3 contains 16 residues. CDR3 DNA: TGCGCCAGCAGCCAACGCCCAGGGTGGAGTTCAGATACGCAGTATTTT. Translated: CASSQRPGWSSDTQYF.

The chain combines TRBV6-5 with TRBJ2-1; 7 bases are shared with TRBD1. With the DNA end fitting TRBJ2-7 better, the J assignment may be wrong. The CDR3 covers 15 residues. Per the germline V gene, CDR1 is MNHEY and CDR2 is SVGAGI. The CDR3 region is CASSLGTVSYNEQYF. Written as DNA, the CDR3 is TGTGCCAGCAGTCTCGGGACAGTCTCCTACAATGAGCAGTACTTC.

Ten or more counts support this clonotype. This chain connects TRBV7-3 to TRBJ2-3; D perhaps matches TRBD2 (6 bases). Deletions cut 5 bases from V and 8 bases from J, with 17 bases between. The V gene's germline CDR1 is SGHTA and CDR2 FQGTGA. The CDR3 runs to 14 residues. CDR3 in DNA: TGTGCCAGCAGCCCGGAGGGCCGTGAGGTTACGCAGTATTTT. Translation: CASSPEGREVTQYF.

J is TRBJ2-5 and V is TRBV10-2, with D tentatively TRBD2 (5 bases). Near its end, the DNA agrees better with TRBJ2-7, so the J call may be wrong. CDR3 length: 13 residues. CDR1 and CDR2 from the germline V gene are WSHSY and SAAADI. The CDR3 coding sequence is TGCGCCAGCAGTGAGGGGAGTTGGGACGAGCAGTACTTC. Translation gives CASSEGSWDEQYF.

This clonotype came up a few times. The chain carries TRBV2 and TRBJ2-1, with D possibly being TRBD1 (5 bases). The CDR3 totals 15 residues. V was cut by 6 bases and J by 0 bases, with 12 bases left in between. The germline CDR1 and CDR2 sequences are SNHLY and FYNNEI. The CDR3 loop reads CASSADSISYNEQFF. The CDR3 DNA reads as TGTGCCAGCAGCGCCGACAGTATCTCCTACAATGAGCAGTTCTTC.

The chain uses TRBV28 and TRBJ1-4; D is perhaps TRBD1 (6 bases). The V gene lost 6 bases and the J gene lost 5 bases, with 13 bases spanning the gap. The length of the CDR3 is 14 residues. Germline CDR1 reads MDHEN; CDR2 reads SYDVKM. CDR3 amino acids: CASSPGAPNEKLFF. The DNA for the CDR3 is TGTGCCAGCAGCCCAGGGGCCCCGAATGAAAAACTGTTTTTT.

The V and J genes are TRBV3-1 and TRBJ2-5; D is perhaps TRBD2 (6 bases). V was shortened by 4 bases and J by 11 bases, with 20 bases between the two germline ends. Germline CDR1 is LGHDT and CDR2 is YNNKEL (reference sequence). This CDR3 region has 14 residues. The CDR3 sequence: CASSPRDFSYGQYF. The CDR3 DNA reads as TGTGCCAGCAGCCCAAGGGACTTCTCCTACGGGCAGTACTTC.

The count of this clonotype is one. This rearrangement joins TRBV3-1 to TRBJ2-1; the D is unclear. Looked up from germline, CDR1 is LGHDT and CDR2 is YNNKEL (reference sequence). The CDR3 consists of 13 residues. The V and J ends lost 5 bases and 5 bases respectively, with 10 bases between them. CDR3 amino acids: CASSSVGHNEQFF. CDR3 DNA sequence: TGTGCCAGCAGCTCCGTCGGGCACAATGAGCAGTTCTTC.

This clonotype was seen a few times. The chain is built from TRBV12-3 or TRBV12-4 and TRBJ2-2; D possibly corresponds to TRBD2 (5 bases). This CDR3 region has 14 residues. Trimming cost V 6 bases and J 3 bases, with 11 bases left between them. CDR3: CASSSGYHTGELFF. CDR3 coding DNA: TGTGCCAGCAGCTCGGGGTATCACACCGGGGAGCTGTTTTTT.

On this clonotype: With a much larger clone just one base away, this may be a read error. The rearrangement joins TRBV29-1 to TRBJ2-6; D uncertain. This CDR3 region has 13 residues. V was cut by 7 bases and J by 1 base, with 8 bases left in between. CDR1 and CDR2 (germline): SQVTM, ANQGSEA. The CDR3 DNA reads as TGCAGCGCCGGACGGTCTGGGGCCAACGTCCTGACTTTC. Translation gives CSAGRSGANVLTF.

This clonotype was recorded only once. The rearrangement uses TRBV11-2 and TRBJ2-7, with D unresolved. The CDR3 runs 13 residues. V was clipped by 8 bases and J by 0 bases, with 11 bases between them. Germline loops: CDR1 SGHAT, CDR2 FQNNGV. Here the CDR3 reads CASLVQSSYEQYF. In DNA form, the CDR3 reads TGTGCCAGCCTTGTACAGAGCTCCTACGAGCAGTACTTC.

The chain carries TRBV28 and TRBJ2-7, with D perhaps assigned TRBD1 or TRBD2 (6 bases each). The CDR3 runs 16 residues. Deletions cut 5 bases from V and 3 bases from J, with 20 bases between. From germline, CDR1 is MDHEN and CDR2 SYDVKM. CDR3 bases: TGTGCCAGCAGTACCGTATTGGGGGGCGCCGACTACGAGCAGTACTTC. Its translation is CASSTVLGGADYEQYF.

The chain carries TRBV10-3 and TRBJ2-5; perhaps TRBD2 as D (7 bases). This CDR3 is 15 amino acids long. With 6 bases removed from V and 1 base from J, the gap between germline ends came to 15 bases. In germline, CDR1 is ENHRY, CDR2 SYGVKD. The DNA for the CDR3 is TGTGCCATCAGCCGCGGGGGCACGCCCCAAGAGACCCAGTACTTC. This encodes CAISRGGTPQETQYF.

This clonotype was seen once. The CDR3 region is CASRKTGPEQFF. CDR3 coding DNA: TGTGCCAGCAGGAAGACAGGGCCGGAGCAGTTCTTC. The rearrangement links TRBV2 to TRBJ2-1, with 7 nucleotides matching TRBD1. CDR3 length: 12 residues. Germline V gene lookup returns CDR1 SNHLY and CDR2 FYNNEI. Trimming removed 6 bases from V and 10 bases from J; junction bases left unmatched: 6.

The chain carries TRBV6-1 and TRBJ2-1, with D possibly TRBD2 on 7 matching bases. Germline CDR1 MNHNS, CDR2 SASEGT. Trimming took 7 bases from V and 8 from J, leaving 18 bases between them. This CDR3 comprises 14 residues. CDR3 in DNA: TGTGCCAGCATCGGGGGGCGGTTCGCGTATGAGCAGTTCTTC. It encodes CASIGGRFAYEQFF.

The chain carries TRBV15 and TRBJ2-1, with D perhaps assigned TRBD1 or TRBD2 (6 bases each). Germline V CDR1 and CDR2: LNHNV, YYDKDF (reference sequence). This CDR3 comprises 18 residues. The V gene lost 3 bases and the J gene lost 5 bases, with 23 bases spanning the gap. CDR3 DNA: TGTGCCACCAGCAGCCGGCCCGGGGGCGCGGGACCCCACAATGAGCAGTTCTTC. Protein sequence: CATSSRPGGAGPHNEQFF. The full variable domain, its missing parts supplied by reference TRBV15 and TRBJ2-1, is DAMVIQNPRYQVTQFGKPVTLSCSQTLNHNVMYWYQQKSSQAPKLLFHYYDKDFNNEADTPDNFQSRRPNTSFCFLDIRSPGLGDTAMYLCATSSRPGGAGPHNEQFFGPGTRLTVL.

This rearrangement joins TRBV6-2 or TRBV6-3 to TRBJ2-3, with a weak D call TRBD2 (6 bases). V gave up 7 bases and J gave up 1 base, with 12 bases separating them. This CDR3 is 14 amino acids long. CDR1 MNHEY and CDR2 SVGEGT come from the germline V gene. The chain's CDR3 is CASKGGDRTDTQYF. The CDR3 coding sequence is TGTGCCAGCAAAGGCGGGGACCGCACAGATACGCAGTATTTT.

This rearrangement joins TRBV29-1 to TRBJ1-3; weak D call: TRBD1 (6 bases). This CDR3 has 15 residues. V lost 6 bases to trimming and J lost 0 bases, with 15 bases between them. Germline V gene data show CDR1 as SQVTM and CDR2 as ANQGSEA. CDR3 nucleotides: TGCAGCGTATTGGGAACACAGGGCTCTGGAAACACCATATATTTT. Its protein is CSVLGTQGSGNTIYF.

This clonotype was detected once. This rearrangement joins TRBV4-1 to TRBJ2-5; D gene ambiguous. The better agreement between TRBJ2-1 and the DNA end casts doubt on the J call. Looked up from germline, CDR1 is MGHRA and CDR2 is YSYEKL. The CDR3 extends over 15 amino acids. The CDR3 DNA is TGCGCCAGCAGCCAAGGCGTGCGGAAGCAAGAGACCCAGTTCTTC. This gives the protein CASSQGVRKQETQFF.

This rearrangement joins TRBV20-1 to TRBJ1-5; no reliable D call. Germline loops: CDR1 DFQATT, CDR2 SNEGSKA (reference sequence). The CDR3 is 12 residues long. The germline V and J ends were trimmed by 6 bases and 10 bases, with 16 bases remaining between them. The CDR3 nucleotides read TGCAGTGCGGTGGGGAGCCGGACCCCCCAGCATTTT. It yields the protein CSAVGSRTPQHF.

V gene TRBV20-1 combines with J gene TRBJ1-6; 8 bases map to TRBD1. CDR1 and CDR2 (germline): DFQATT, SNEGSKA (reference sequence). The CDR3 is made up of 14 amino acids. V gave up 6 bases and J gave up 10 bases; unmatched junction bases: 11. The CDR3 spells CSANPTGVRSPLHF. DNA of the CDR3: TGCAGTGCGAACCCGACAGGGGTCAGATCACCCCTCCACTTT.

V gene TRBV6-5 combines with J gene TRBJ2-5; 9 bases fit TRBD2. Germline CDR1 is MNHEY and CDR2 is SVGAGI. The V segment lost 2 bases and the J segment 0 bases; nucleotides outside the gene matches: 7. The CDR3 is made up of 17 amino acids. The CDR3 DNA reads TGTGCCAGCAGTTACGGTGCGACTAGCGGAAACCAAGAGACCCAGTACTTC. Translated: CASSYGATSGNQETQYF.

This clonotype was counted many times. The CDR3 DNA sequence: TGTGCCAGCAGCTCCACCACAGATACGCAGTATTTT. Protein: CASSSTTDTQYF. V is TRBV6-2 or TRBV6-3 and J is TRBJ2-3; D call uncertain. Trimming took off 6 bases at V and 2 bases at J, with 6 bases between the two ends. The length of the CDR3 is 12 residues. Germline-derived CDR1 and CDR2 are MNHEY and SVGEGT.

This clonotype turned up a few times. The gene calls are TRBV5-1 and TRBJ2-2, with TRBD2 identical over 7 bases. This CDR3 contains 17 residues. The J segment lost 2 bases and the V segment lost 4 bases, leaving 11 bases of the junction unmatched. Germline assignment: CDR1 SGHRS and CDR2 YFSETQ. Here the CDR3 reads CASSQVPGLTNTGELFF. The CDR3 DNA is TGCGCCAGCAGCCAAGTCCCGGGACTAACCAACACCGGGGAGCTGTTTTTT.

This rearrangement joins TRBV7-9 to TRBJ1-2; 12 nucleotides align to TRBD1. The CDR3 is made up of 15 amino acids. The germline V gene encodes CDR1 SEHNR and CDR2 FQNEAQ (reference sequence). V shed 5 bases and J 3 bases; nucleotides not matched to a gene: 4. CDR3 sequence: CASSHGTGGYYGYTF. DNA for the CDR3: TGTGCCAGCAGCCATGGGACAGGGGGCTACTATGGCTACACCTTC.

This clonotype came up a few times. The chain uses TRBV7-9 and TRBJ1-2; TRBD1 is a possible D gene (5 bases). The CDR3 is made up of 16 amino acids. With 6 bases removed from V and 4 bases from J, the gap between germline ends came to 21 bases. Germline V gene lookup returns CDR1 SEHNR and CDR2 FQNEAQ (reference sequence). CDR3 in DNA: TGTGCCAGCAGTTACACCTGGGGGGTAAACTCCTATGGCTACACCTTC. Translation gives CASSYTWGVNSYGYTF.

The CDR3 bases are TGCGCCAGCAGCCAAGATCTCGGGGCAAACAATGAGCAGTTCTTC. Residues: CASSQDLGANNEQFF. This rearrangement joins TRBV4-3 to TRBJ2-1, with D possibly being TRBD1 or TRBD2 (5 bases each). Trimming removed 0 bases at V and 5 bases at J, with 11 bases between. The CDR3 sequence is 15 residues long. The germline V gene encodes CDR1 LGHNA and CDR2 YSLEER.

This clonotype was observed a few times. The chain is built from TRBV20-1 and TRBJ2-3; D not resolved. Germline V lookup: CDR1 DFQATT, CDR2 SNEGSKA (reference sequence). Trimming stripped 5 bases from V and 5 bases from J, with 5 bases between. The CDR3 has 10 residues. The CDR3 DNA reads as TGCAGTGCTGAGAGAGATACGCAGTATTTT. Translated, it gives CSAERDTQYF.

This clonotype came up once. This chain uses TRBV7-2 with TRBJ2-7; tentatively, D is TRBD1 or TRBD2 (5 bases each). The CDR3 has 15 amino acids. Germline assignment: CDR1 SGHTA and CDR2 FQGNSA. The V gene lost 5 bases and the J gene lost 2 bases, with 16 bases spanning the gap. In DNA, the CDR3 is TGTGCCAGCAGCCTCCGAGGGGACGGGCCCTACGAGCAGTACTTC. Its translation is CASSLRGDGPYEQYF.

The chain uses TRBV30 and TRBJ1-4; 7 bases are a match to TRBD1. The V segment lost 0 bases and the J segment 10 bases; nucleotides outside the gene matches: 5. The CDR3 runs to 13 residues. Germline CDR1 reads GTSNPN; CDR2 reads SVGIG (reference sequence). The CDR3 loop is CAWSVRQGRKLFF. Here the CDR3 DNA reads TGTGCCTGGAGTGTCCGACAGGGCCGAAAACTGTTTTTT.